The rows below give T cell receptor beta chains drawn from one sample of a study of T cell responses to AZD1222 COVID-19 vaccine. Assay: immunoSEQ multiplex PCR; the TCRdb copy retains only in-frame clones and omits some. In the table there are fewer than 120,000 clones, around 92% of which are singletons. The material sequenced was peripheral blood, taken on day 0 of AZD1222 vaccination. Receptors originate from an adult in good health. Both conserved end residues are trimmed from each CDR3.

TRBJ2-7,TRBV6-1,ASSETRSY
TRBJ1-4,TRBV7-9,ASRPRDSANEKLF
TRBJ1-3,TRBV5-6,ASSLFSLFNRNTIY
TRBJ1-2,TRBV3-1/TRBV3-2,ASSQGGYGYT
TRBJ1-2,TRBV5-6,ASRREGSYGYT
TRBJ2-7,TRBV5-4,ASSPGQTTYEQY
TRBJ1-2,TRBV29-1,SVESQGARGYT
TRBJ1-1,TRBV12-3/TRBV12-4,ASSPSTGRF
TRBJ1-1,TRBV28,ASSPRQGQAF
TRBJ2-6,TRBV5-4,ASSRDPGSGANVLT
TRBJ1-6,TRBV28,ASSLAGPNSPLH
TRBJ2-7,TRBV19,ASSPPGGRFEQY
TRBJ1-6,TRBV14,ASSHGTSYNSPLH
TRBJ1-1,TRBV2,ASRQGANTEAF
TRBJ1-2,TRBV5-8,ASSPTGQRYGYT
TRBJ1-5,TRBV10-3,AISERGAGQPQH
TRBJ1-2,TRBV30,AWSVDPRWYGYT
TRBJ1-5,TRBV7-9,ASSLGSLGNQPQH
TRBJ2-3,TRBV6-5,ASSGGGFTDTQY
TRBJ1-1,TRBV19,ASSGTGVEAF
TRBJ2-1,TRBV18,ASSPGTGKNEQF
TRBJ1-1,TRBV7-3,ASSSGPTGGYTEAF
TRBJ1-2,TRBV5-1,ASSSGILGGYT
TRBJ1-1,TRBV4-1,ASSQDPSTEAF
TRBJ2-1,TRBV19,ASSLQGVGEQF
TRBJ1-3,TRBV9,ASSVSPEGNTIY
TRBJ1-1,TRBV5-1,ASSLGDLLNTEAF
TRBJ1-1,TRBV30,ASLVGNTEAF
TRBJ1-4,TRBV2,ASSVRGNEKLF
TRBJ1-5,TRBV6-5,ASSFGSNSNQPQH
TRBJ1-6,TRBV4-1,ASSQKSSGGQRSSYNSPLH
TRBJ1-6,TRBV28,ASSSGGKNNSPLH
TRBJ1-3,TRBV2,ASRVGQADTIY
TRBJ2-7,TRBV18,ASSPGAYEQY
TRBJ2-7,TRBV5-1,ASSLVTGSMYEQY
TRBJ1-2,TRBV19,ASSIGGPGYT
TRBJ2-7,TRBV5-1,ASSKTGTSGSTKQY
TRBJ2-1,TRBV7-3,ASSLRLSGPNEQF
TRBJ1-1,TRBV3-1/TRBV3-2,ASSQDLVRKRTEAF
TRBJ2-2,TRBV5-1,ASSIKGEGTGELF
TRBJ2-3,TRBV7-9,ASSLGSGGATDTQY
TRBJ1-3,TRBV11-3,ASSLAGEISGNTIY
TRBJ1-3,TRBV4-2,ASSQEGASSGNTIY
TRBJ1-2,TRBV11-2,ASSRPGGNYGYT
TRBJ1-4,TRBV5-1,ASSLVPGVVEKLF
TRBJ1-4,TRBV6-6,ASSHDLAGQVNEKLF
TRBJ1-1,TRBV30,AWTRLNTEAF
TRBJ1-6,TRBV18,ASSNTQQGDSRSPLH
TRBJ1-1,TRBV10-2,ASMGFTEAF
TRBJ2-5,TRBV28,ASSRTRGETQY
TRBJ1-6,TRBV28,ASREGAGSSYNSPLH
TRBJ1-5,TRBV12-3/TRBV12-4,ASRPTANQPQH
TRBJ1-1,TRBV11-3,ASSSQGGLISTEAF